These T cell receptor beta chains were read from a single sample in a study of CD8 T cells in ankylosing spondylitis. TCRdb used MiXCR to reprocess the 5' RACE reads, holding one entry per CDR3 protein. Of 200,000 or so distinct CDR3 sequences detected, 15% to 20% appear once; the ten largest clones hold more than 3.5%. Sequences were obtained from blood, either unsorted or a sorted T cell fraction (not recorded which). The receptors were sampled from a male donor aged 10 to 35 with ankylosing spondylitis or in good health (not recorded which). Each CDR3 is given with its conserved first and last residue. Each record gives: D gene, clone size, CDR3 length, J gene, V gene, CDR3 protein, CDR3 DNA. D genes are given only for firm matches. Clone size is stated in some rows and not others, as once, few, many or a class when expanded.

TRBD2 | NA | 16 | TRBJ2-7 | TRBV11-2 | CASSLPTSGGSYEQYF | TGTGCCAGCAGCTTGCCGACTAGCGGGGGCTCCTACGAGCAGTACTTC
NA | few | 10 | TRBJ2-1 | TRBV30 | CAWGNPGQFF | TGTGCCTGGGGAAACCCGGGGCAGTTCTTC
NA | many | 15 | TRBJ2-7 | TRBV27 | CANSLHPGALYEQYF | TGTGCCAACAGTTTACACCCCGGGGCACTATACGAGCAGTACTTC
NA | many | 15 | TRBJ1-2 | TRBV27 | CASGWNPGQNYGYTF | TGTGCCAGCGGCTGGAACCCTGGACAGAACTATGGCTACACCTTC
NA | many | 15 | TRBJ2-1 | TRBV12-3/TRBV12-4 | CASRVETTAYNEQFF | TGTGCCAGCAGAGTCGAGACCACGGCTTACAATGAGCAGTTCTTC
NA | NA | 14 | TRBJ1-4 | TRBV25-1 | CASSGSQGVEKLFF | TGTGCCAGCAGTGGCAGTCAAGGTGTTGAAAAACTGTTTTTT
NA | NA | 15 | TRBJ2-1 | TRBV20-1 | CSASSLGLNYNEQFF | TGCAGTGCTAGCTCTTTGGGCCTCAACTACAATGAGCAGTTCTTC
NA | many | 13 | TRBJ2-1 | TRBV7-9 | CASSLGGVNEQFF | TGTGCCAGCAGCTTAGGAGGGGTCAATGAGCAGTTCTTC
NA | NA | 15 | TRBJ1-4 | TRBV5-5 | CASSGQGWVGEKLFF | TGTGCCAGCAGCGGGCAGGGATGGGTTGGAGAAAAACTGTTTTTT
NA | many | 13 | TRBJ1-1 | TRBV5-1 | CASSLDVPTEAFF | TGCGCCAGCAGCTTGGACGTTCCCACTGAAGCTTTCTTT
TRBD2 | NA | 16 | TRBJ2-5 | TRBV20-1 | CSARTSGGQGGETQYF | TGCAGTGCACGCACTTCGGGAGGTCAAGGTGGAGAGACCCAGTACTTC
NA | many | 15 | TRBJ2-5 | TRBV7-6 | CASSLVTARRETQYF | TGTGCCAGCAGCTTAGTGACTGCAAGGCGGGAGACCCAGTACTTC
TRBD1 | NA | 12 | TRBJ1-1 | TRBV20-1 | CSAVTGISEAFF | TGCAGTGCGGTGACAGGGATTTCTGAAGCTTTCTTT
NA | many | 13 | TRBJ2-6 | TRBV29-1 | CSVVSAGANVLTF | TGCAGCGTTGTGTCGGCCGGGGCCAACGTCCTGACTTTC
NA | many | 15 | TRBJ2-3 | TRBV5-1 | CASSLDGGITDTQYF | TGCGCCAGCAGCCTTGACGGAGGAATTACAGATACGCAGTATTTT
TRBD2 | many | 13 | TRBJ2-1 | TRBV12-3/TRBV12-4 | CASTGGLYNEQFF | TGTGCCAGCACGGGGGGACTCTACAATGAGCAGTTCTTC
TRBD2 | NA | 17 | TRBJ2-2 | TRBV5-1 | CASRLPTGGPNTGELFF | TGCGCCAGCAGACTTCCCACGGGAGGACCTAACACCGGGGAGCTGTTTTTT
NA | NA | 12 | TRBJ2-2 | TRBV19 | CASRLPTGELFF | TGTGCCAGTAGACTCCCCACCGGGGAGCTGTTTTTT
NA | many | 15 | TRBJ2-5 | TRBV3-1 | CASGPTDWYQETQYF | TGTGCCAGCGGACCAACTGATTGGTACCAAGAGACCCAGTACTTC
TRBD1 | many | 15 | TRBJ2-1 | TRBV5-1 | CASSFGDRDYNEQFF | TGCGCCAGCAGCTTTGGGGACAGGGACTACAATGAGCAGTTCTTC
NA | many | 13 | TRBJ2-4 | TRBV28 | CASRSRVENIQYF | TGTGCCAGCAGGTCCAGGGTCGAAAACATTCAGTACTTC
NA | many | 14 | TRBJ1-1 | TRBV7-9 | CASNFVDPRPEAFF | TGTGCCAGCAACTTTGTGGACCCCAGACCTGAAGCTTTCTTT
NA | NA | 13 | TRBJ2-5 | TRBV29-1 | CSVGQGRLETQYF | TGCAGCGTGGGTCAGGGGCGTCTAGAGACCCAGTACTTC
TRBD1 | few | 15 | TRBJ1-5 | TRBV30 | CAWSSGTGGYQPQHF | TGTGCCTGGAGTTCGGGGACAGGGGGCTATCAGCCCCAGCATTTT
NA | once | 12 | TRBJ2-7 | TRBV7-3 | CASSLNGGEQYF | TGTGCCAGCAGCTTAAATGGGGGCGAGCAGTACTTC
TRBD2 | NA | 11 | TRBJ2-2 | TRBV29-1 | CSVGSGKELFF | TGCAGCGTTGGGAGCGGGAAGGAGCTGTTTTTT
NA | few | 14 | TRBJ2-1 | TRBV20-1 | CSASTAGDYNEQFF | TGCAGTGCTAGTACGGCAGGGGATTACAATGAGCAGTTCTTC
TRBD1 | many | 17 | TRBJ2-2 | TRBV28 | CASLRRDRDLYTGELFF | TGTGCCAGCCTCCGCCGGGACAGGGACCTTTACACCGGGGAGCTGTTTTTT
NA | NA | 14 | TRBJ1-2 | TRBV7-9 | CASSLAQINYGYTF | TGTGCCAGCAGCTTAGCACAGATCAACTATGGCTACACCTTC
NA | medium-sized | 14 | TRBJ2-1 | TRBV20-1 | CSARDSSDYNEQFF | TGCAGTGCTAGAGATTCTAGCGACTACAATGAGCAGTTCTTC
TRBD1 | many | 14 | TRBJ1-2 | TRBV20-1 | CSAAPGQGVYGYTF | TGCAGTGCTGCACCGGGGCAGGGGGTCTATGGCTACACCTTC
TRBD1 | NA | 14 | TRBJ2-5 | TRBV10-3 | CAITPGTGEGTQYF | TGTGCCATCACTCCCGGGACAGGGGAAGGGACCCAGTACTTC
TRBD1 | NA | 15 | TRBJ1-5 | TRBV12-3/TRBV12-4 | CASSLASGQGQPQHF | TGTGCCAGCAGTTTAGCGTCGGGACAGGGTCAGCCCCAGCATTTT
NA | NA | 15 | TRBJ2-5 | TRBV7-2 | CASSLATGRAETQYF | TGTGCCAGCAGCTTAGCTACAGGGCGTGCAGAGACCCAGTACTTC
NA | few | 11 | TRBJ2-5 | TRBV29-1 | CSAAGAQTQYF | TGCAGCGCTGCAGGCGCACAGACCCAGTACTTC
TRBD2 | many | 15 | TRBJ2-2 | TRBV11-3 | CASSLAGGSAGELFF | TGTGCCAGCAGCTTAGCGGGAGGAAGCGCCGGGGAGCTGTTTTTT
TRBD2 | once | 16 | TRBJ2-4 | TRBV7-2 | CASSWSSGNFLDIQYF | TGTGCCAGCAGCTGGAGTAGCGGGAATTTTTTGGACATTCAGTACTTC
NA | many | 12 | TRBJ2-7 | TRBV29-1 | CSVDHGGIEQYF | TGCAGCGTAGATCACGGAGGGATCGAGCAGTACTTC
NA | many | 15 | TRBJ2-2 | TRBV6-5 | CASSYDGKGTGELFF | TGTGCCAGCAGTTACGATGGGAAGGGCACCGGGGAGCTGTTTTTT
TRBD2 | NA | 16 | TRBJ2-1 | TRBV9 | CASSGFPSGPYNEQFF | TGTGCCAGCAGCGGCTTTCCTAGCGGTCCATACAATGAGCAGTTCTTC
NA | few | 17 | TRBJ2-3 | TRBV4-3 | CASSQGLGYTSTDTQYF | TGCGCCAGCAGCCAAGGTCTTGGCTATACCAGCACAGATACGCAGTATTTT
NA | many | 13 | TRBJ1-2 | TRBV29-1 | CSVEDPGVTLYTF | TGCAGCGTTGAAGATCCGGGGGTAACCCTTTACACCTTC
TRBD2 | NA | 15 | TRBJ2-3 | TRBV2 | CASSEQAGDTDTQYF | TGTGCCAGCAGTGAACAAGCGGGGGACACAGATACGCAGTATTTT
NA | few | 15 | TRBJ2-3 | TRBV12-5 | CASGPVREYTDTQYF | TGTGCTAGTGGTCCCGTAAGGGAGTACACAGATACGCAGTATTTT
NA | many | 13 | TRBJ1-5 | TRBV4-1 | CASSQDRFGAQHF | TGCGCCAGCAGCCAGGACCGGTTCGGGGCCCAGCATTTT
NA | many | 13 | TRBJ2-2 | TRBV12-3/TRBV12-4 | CASRGQITGELFF | TGTGCCAGCAGAGGACAGATCACCGGGGAGCTGTTTTTT
TRBD1 | many | 15 | TRBJ1-5 | TRBV12-3/TRBV12-4 | CASSHSRGLHQPQHF | TGTGCCAGCAGCCACTCAAGGGGGCTACATCAGCCCCAGCATTTT
TRBD1 | many | 13 | TRBJ1-2 | TRBV11-2 | CASSFGTVGGYTF | TGTGCCAGCAGCTTCGGGACAGTCGGTGGCTACACCTTC
TRBD2 | NA | 15 | TRBJ2-7 | TRBV4-3 | CASSPRAGGSYEQYF | TGCGCCAGCAGCCCAAGAGCGGGAGGCTCCTACGAGCAGTACTTC
NA | many | 13 | TRBJ2-6 | TRBV7-2 | CASSLKEGSVLTF | TGTGCCAGCAGCTTAAAGGAGGGTTCCGTCCTGACTTTC
NA | many | 12 | TRBJ2-3 | TRBV11-2 | CATDTSTDTQYF | TGTGCCACGGACACTAGCACAGATACGCAGTATTTT
NA | many | 14 | TRBJ1-2 | TRBV12-3/TRBV12-4 | CASSLRGTSTGYTF | TGTGCCAGCAGTCTCCGAGGGACAAGTACGGGCTACACCTTC